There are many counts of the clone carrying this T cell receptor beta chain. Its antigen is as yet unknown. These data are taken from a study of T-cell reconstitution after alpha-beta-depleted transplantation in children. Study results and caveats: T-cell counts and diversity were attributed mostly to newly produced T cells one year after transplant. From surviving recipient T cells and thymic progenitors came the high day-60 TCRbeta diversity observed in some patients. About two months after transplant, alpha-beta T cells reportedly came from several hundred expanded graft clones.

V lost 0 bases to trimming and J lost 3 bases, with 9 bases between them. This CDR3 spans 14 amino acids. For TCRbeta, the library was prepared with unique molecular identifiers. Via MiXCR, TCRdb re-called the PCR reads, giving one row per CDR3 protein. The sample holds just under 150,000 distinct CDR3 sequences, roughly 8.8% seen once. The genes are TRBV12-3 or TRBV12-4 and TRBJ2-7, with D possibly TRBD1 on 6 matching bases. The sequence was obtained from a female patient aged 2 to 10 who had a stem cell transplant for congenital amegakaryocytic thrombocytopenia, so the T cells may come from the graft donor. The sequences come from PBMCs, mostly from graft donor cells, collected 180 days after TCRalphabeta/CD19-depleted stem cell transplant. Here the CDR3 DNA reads TGTGCCAGCAGTTTAGCGGGGGCGGACTACGAGCAGTACTTC. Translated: CASSLAGADYEQYF.